This is a list of T cell receptor beta chains from one sample in a study of cytomegalovirus exposure and HLA in healthy donors. Produced via immunoSEQ multiplex PCR; TCRdb's table is partial and in-frame only. The data contain some 140,000 clones, 70% to 75% of them seen just once; the ten biggest clones take up about 3%. The source material was PBMCs. These receptors were obtained from a man aged 25 to 40 in good health and CMV-seronegative. The CDR3 runs from the conserved cysteine through the conserved F or W. The D gene is left open where the match is weak. Some rows have no size entry. The others give once, few or many, or a class for an expanded clone.

abundance	v_gene	j_gene	d_gene	CDR3aa	CDR3nt
NA	TRBV28	TRBJ2-7	TRBD1	CASSSQGAVLEQYF	TGTGCCAGCAGTTCTCAGGGGGCTGTTCTCGAGCAGTACTTC
NA	TRBV5-1	TRBJ2-1	TRBD1	CASSPGTVGPGEQFF	TGCGCCAGCAGTCCCGGGACAGTGGGTCCAGGTGAGCAGTTCTTC
NA	TRBV25-1	TRBJ1-1	TRBD1	CASSDRQGLPIPAFF	TGTGCCAGCAGTGACCGACAGGGACTTCCCATCCCAGCTTTCTTT
once	TRBV27	TRBJ1-1	NA	CASISHGAFGEAFF	TGTGCCAGCATTTCCCATGGAGCGTTTGGAGAAGCTTTCTTT
once	TRBV7-2	TRBJ2-3	TRBD1	CASSPGTGWNTDTQYF	TGTGCCAGCAGCCCGGGGACAGGTTGGAACACAGATACGCAGTATTTT
NA	TRBV27	TRBJ2-3	TRBD2	CASSPTSGGAPDTQYF	TGTGCCAGCAGTCCGACTAGCGGGGGGGCCCCAGATACGCAGTATTTT
NA	TRBV9	TRBJ1-1	TRBD1	CASSVTTGDTEAFF	TGTGCCAGCAGCGTAACTACAGGGGACACTGAAGCTTTCTTT
few	TRBV11-2	TRBJ1-4	NA	CASSQPDTLATNEKLFF	TGTGCCAGCAGCCAACCGGACACCCTTGCAACTAATGAAAAACTGTTTTTT
few	TRBV25-1	TRBJ2-7	NA	CASPHRDTTYEQYF	TGTGCCAGCCCTCACCGGGACACAACCTACGAGCAGTACTTC
NA	TRBV5-4	TRBJ2-3	TRBD1	CASSRRQGSTDTQYF	TGTGCCAGCAGCAGGAGACAGGGAAGCACAGATACGCAGTATTTT
once	TRBV29-1	TRBJ2-5	NA	CSVVQGGDQETQYF	TGCAGCGTTGTTCAGGGTGGGGACCAAGAGACCCAGTACTTC
NA	TRBV6-6	TRBJ2-7	TRBD1	CASRPPMGTDYEQYF	TGTGCCAGCAGGCCTCCTATGGGGACAGACTACGAGCAGTACTTC
once	TRBV7-2	TRBJ1-6	NA	CASSPTSYNSPLHF	TGTGCCAGCAGCCCAACTTCCTATAATTCACCCCTCCACTTT
NA	TRBV28	TRBJ1-2	NA	CASSLSGGLNYGYTF	TGTGCCAGCAGTTTATCGGGAGGGTTGAACTATGGCTACACCTTC
NA	TRBV7-9	TRBJ2-1	TRBD2	CASSLGGRASDEQFF	TGTGCCAGCAGCTTGGGCGGGAGGGCCTCGGATGAGCAGTTCTTC
NA	TRBV7-9	TRBJ1-5	TRBD1	CASSRGDSSNQPQHF	TGTGCCAGCAGCCGAGGGGACAGTAGCAATCAGCCCCAGCATTTT
few	TRBV7-2	TRBJ1-4	TRBD1	CASSEDRGHEKLFF	TGTGCCAGCAGCGAGGACAGGGGGCATGAAAAACTGTTTTTT
NA	TRBV7-9	TRBJ2-7	NA	CASSLGGSEQYF	TGTGCCAGCAGCTTAGGGGGCAGCGAGCAGTACTTC
NA	TRBV5-4	TRBJ1-5	NA	CASSYRDQPQHF	TGTGCCAGCAGCTACAGAGATCAGCCCCAGCATTTT
NA	TRBV27	TRBJ2-7	NA	CASSLSAGVGSYEQYF	TGTGCCAGCAGTTTATCGGCAGGGGTGGGGTCCTACGAGCAGTACTTC
NA	TRBV10-2	TRBJ2-1	TRBD2	CASRKGLAGGNNEQFF	TGCGCCAGCCGAAAGGGACTAGCGGGAGGTAACAATGAGCAGTTCTTC
NA	TRBV27	TRBJ2-7	NA	CASSPYPTNYEQYF	TGTGCCAGCAGCCCCTACCCGACAAACTACGAGCAGTACTTC
NA	TRBV7-8	TRBJ1-4	NA	CASNDQGTNEKLFF	TGTGCCAGCAATGACCAGGGGACTAATGAAAAACTGTTTTTT
NA	TRBV14	TRBJ2-3	TRBD1	CASSPSTGVTDTQYF	TGTGCCAGCAGCCCCTCGACAGGGGTCACAGATACGCAGTATTTT
few	TRBV6-1	TRBJ1-2	NA	CASSEGSGGVYGYTF	TGTGCCAGCAGTGAAGGGTCGGGGGGAGTCTATGGCTACACCTTC
NA	TRBV30	TRBJ2-5	NA	CAWTRTDQETQYF	TGTGCCTGGACCCGGACAGATCAAGAGACCCAGTACTTC
NA	TRBV7-6	TRBJ2-1	NA	CASSLEAAAYNEQFF	TGTGCCAGCAGCTTAGAGGCTGCAGCGTACAATGAGCAGTTCTTC
NA	TRBV6-5	TRBJ2-3	TRBD1	CASRLGGQVSDTQYF	TGTGCCAGCAGACTCGGGGGACAGGTCTCAGATACGCAGTATTTT